One sample yielded the 22 T cell receptor beta chains listed below, sequenced in a study of cytomegalovirus exposure and HLA in healthy donors. PCR involved 60 Vbeta and 13 Jbeta primers. TCRdb keeps only in-frame clones here, not all; method: immunoSEQ multiplex PCR. The data include 200,000 to 250,000 clones; the top ten clones carry about 1%. The source material was PBMCs. The receptors were sampled from a woman aged 25 to 39 in good health and CMV-seropositive.

The chain is built from TRBV29-1 and TRBJ2-2; TRBD2 agrees at 7 bases. V lost 6 bases and J lost 4; bases outside the gene matches: 11. The CDR3 has 15 amino acids. Germline CDR1 SQVTM, CDR2 ANQGSEA. CDR3 protein: CSVGGLGLSTGELFF. CDR3 in DNA: TGCAGCGTGGGGGGGTTGGGGCTAAGCACCGGGGAGCTGTTTTTT.

The genes are TRBV9 and TRBJ2-1, with a weak D call TRBD2 (6 bases). The CDR3 runs to 10 residues. Germline V CDR1 and CDR2: SGDLS, YYNGEE. The V end lost 7 bases, the J end lost 11 bases, and 10 bases lay between the germline ends. CDR3 sequence: CASGAGKQFF. The CDR3 coding sequence is TGTGCCAGCGGGGCGGGGAAGCAGTTCTTC.

This chain's CDR3 is CASSHSTGSNQPQHF. In nucleotides, the CDR3 is TGTGCCAGCAGCCATTCGACAGGCAGCAATCAGCCCCAGCATTTT. This sequence joins TRBV14 and TRBJ1-5; a possible D gene is TRBD1 (6 bases). V dropped 3 bases and J dropped 1 base, with 10 bases sitting between them. The CDR3 has 15 amino acids. From germline, CDR1 is SGHDN and CDR2 FVKESK. Based on the CDR3 plus reference TRBV14 and TRBJ1-5, the full variable domain is EAGVTQFPSHSVIEKGQTVTLRCDPISGHDNLYWYRRVMGKEIKFLLHFVKESKQDESGMPNNRFLAERTGGTYSTLKVQPAELEDSGVYFCASSHSTGSNQPQHFGDGTRLSIL.

The chain has TRBV5-8 and TRBJ2-5, with TRBD2 matching over 11 bases. The DNA end is more similar to TRBJ2-7, so the J call may be wrong. Per the germline V gene, CDR1 is SGHTS and CDR2 is YDEGEE. The CDR3 consists of 17 residues. CDR3 bases: TGTGCCAGCACCGTCCTAGCGGGAGGACTTACTGCCCACGAGCAGTACTTC. It encodes CASTVLAGGLTAHEQYF.

V is TRBV5-1 and J is TRBJ2-5; 8 bases agree with TRBD1. After removal of 2 bases from V and 1 base from J, the junction contained 4 bases not matched to a gene. The CDR3 loop spans 15 amino acids. Germline assignment: CDR1 SGHRS and CDR2 YFSETQ. The CDR3 loop reads CASSFRGQGQETQYF. The CDR3 DNA follows: TGCGCCAGCAGCTTTCGCGGACAGGGCCAAGAGACCCAGTACTTC. The variable domain in full, completed from reference TRBV5-1 and TRBJ2-5, reads KAGVTQTPRYLIKTRGQQVTLSCSPISGHRSVSWYQQTPGQGLQFLFEYFSETQRNKGNFPGRFSGRQFSNSRSEMNVSTLELGDSALYLCASSFRGQGQETQYFGPGTRLLVL.

V usage is TRBV6-5 and J usage is TRBJ1-3; D unresolved. This CDR3 has 12 amino acids. V was pared by 5 bases and J by 4 bases, with 6 bases between. Germline-derived CDR1 and CDR2 are MNHEY and SVGAGI. The CDR3 loop reads CASSPRGNTIYF. The CDR3, as DNA: TGTGCCAGCAGTCCGAGGGGAAACACCATATATTTT.

The J gene is TRBJ2-1, the V gene TRBV6-5; tentatively, D is TRBD2 (7 bases). This CDR3 region has 16 residues. The germline V gene has CDR1 MNHEY and CDR2 SVGAGI. The ends were cut back, 0 bases at V and 8 bases at J, with 17 bases in the middle. CDR3 nucleotides: TGTGCCAGCAGTTACTCGATAGGGGGGGGCCCTGATGAGCAGTTCTTC. Protein product: CASSYSIGGGPDEQFF.

The chain is built from TRBV19 and TRBJ2-7; 8 bases fit TRBD1. The CDR3 covers 15 residues. J lost 0 bases, V lost 6 bases, and 7 bases had no gene match. CDR1 and CDR2 (germline): LNHDA, SQIVND (reference sequence). This CDR3 is CASSPRQGNSYEQYF. The CDR3 DNA reads TGTGCCAGTAGCCCGAGACAGGGGAACTCCTACGAGCAGTACTTC.

V and J are TRBV28 and TRBJ2-5; 8 positions match TRBD2. The CDR3 totals 16 residues. Germline V CDR1 and CDR2: MDHEN, SYDVKM. V was clipped by 3 bases and J by 7 bases; unmatched bases: 13. The CDR3 is CASSFASAGAIVTQYF. CDR3 DNA: TGTGCCAGCAGTTTCGCGTCAGCGGGAGCAATCGTGACCCAGTACTTC.

This chain joins TRBV7-2 and TRBJ2-6; D gene unclear. Per the germline V gene, CDR1 is SGHTA and CDR2 is FQGNSA. The germline V and J ends were trimmed by 1 base and 0 bases, with 7 bases remaining between them. There are 16 residues in the CDR3. In nucleotides, the CDR3 is TGTGCCAGCAGCTTAGTGCCCTACTCTGGGGCCAACGTCCTGACTTTC. Its protein product is CASSLVPYSGANVLTF.

The chain recombines TRBV5-4 with TRBJ2-1; 11 bases agree with TRBD2. The CDR3 loop spans 20 amino acids. V shed 1 base and J 3 bases; nucleotides not matched to a gene: 15. Germline loops: CDR1 SGHNT, CDR2 YYREEE (reference sequence). As DNA, the CDR3 is TGTGCCAGCAGCTTGTCGAGGGCAGTTGCCGGGACTAGCGGCTACAATGAGCAGTTCTTC. Amino acids: CASSLSRAVAGTSGYNEQFF.

The chain couples TRBV28 to TRBJ2-2; D might be TRBD2 (6 bases). CDR1 is MDHEN, CDR2 SYDVKM, per germline. The V end lost 6 bases, the J end lost 1 base, and 12 bases lay between the germline ends. The CDR3 length is 15 residues. The CDR3: CASSIGTLNTGELFF. The CDR3 DNA reads TGTGCCAGCAGCATCGGGACTCTGAACACCGGGGAGCTGTTTTTT.

The chain links TRBV6-5 to TRBJ1-1; maybe TRBD1 (6 bases). Trimming removed 2 bases from V and 1 base from J, with 8 bases in between. From germline, CDR1 is MNHEY and CDR2 SVGAGI. This CDR3 comprises 14 residues. CDR3 protein: CASSYGGRNTEAFF. DNA for the CDR3: TGTGCCAGCAGTTACGGGGGCCGGAACACTGAAGCTTTCTTT.

The genes are TRBV6-5 and TRBJ1-5, with 7 bases fitting TRBD1. The germline CDR1 and CDR2 sequences are MNHEY and SVGAGI. This CDR3 is 12 amino acids long. The V and J ends lost 6 bases and 10 bases, in that order; junction bases with no gene match: 6. The CDR3 coding sequence is TGTGCCAGCAGGACTAGACAGGGACCCCAGCATTTT. It yields the protein CASRTRQGPQHF.

In regard to this clone: Other nucleotide sequences in the sample specify the same CDR3. The V call is TRBV18, the J call TRBJ2-7; 8 positions agree with TRBD2. With 2 bases clipped from V and 1 base from J, the junction kept 1 base outside the gene matches. The CDR3 runs 14 residues. CDR1 and CDR2 from the germline V gene are KGHSH and LQKENI. The CDR3 region is CASSPAGGSYEQYF. The CDR3 nucleotides read TGTGCCAGCTCACCAGCGGGGGGTTCCTACGAGCAGTACTTC.

On this clone itself: Other DNA sequences in the sample encode the same CDR3. The chain links TRBV27 to TRBJ2-7; D perhaps matches TRBD2 (6 bases). V lost 6 bases and J lost 3, with 9 bases in between. From germline, CDR1 is MNHEY and CDR2 SMNVEV (reference sequence). This CDR3 spans 12 amino acids. CDR3 in DNA: TGTGCCAGCAGCCTCGGGGGCTACGAGCAGTACTTC. Amino acid sequence: CASSLGGYEQYF.

The rearrangement links TRBV7-2 to TRBJ2-1, with 9 bases fitting TRBD2. Trimming took 5 bases from V and 0 from J; bases not matched to a gene: 5. Germline CDR1 reads SGHTA; CDR2 reads FQGNSA. The CDR3 runs 16 residues. The CDR3 loop is CASSIGLASSYNEQFF. In nucleotides, the CDR3 is TGTGCCAGCAGCATAGGACTAGCGAGCTCCTACAATGAGCAGTTCTTC. Variable domain in full (rest from reference TRBV7-2 and TRBJ2-1): GAGVSQSPSNKVTEKGKDVELRCDPISGHTALYWYRQSLGQGLEFLIYFQGNSAPDKSGLPSDRFSAERTGGSVSTLTIQRTQQEDSAVYLCASSIGLASSYNEQFFGPGTRLTVL.

The chain joins TRBV18 to TRBJ2-3; 7 bases match TRBD2. Germline-derived CDR1 and CDR2 are KGHSH and LQKENI. The CDR3 contains 17 residues. J lost 3 bases, V lost 3 bases, and 12 bases had no gene match. CDR3 sequence reads: CASSPGRGGRGTDTQYF. CDR3 in DNA: TGTGCCAGCTCACCGGGGAGAGGCGGGAGAGGGACAGATACGCAGTATTTT.

This chain connects TRBV28 to TRBJ1-1; D is uncertain. Trimming shortened V by 8 bases and J by 5 bases, and 18 bases separated the two germline ends. The CDR3 sequence is 14 residues long. The germline CDR1 and CDR2 sequences are MDHEN and SYDVKM. CDR3 nucleotides: TGTGCCAGCCTAGGGTCTGCGGGTAGGACTGAAGCTTTCTTT. Translating it yields CASLGSAGRTEAFF.

The chain links TRBV4-1 to TRBJ1-5; 9 bases match TRBD1. The germline CDR1 and CDR2 sequences are MGHRA and YSYEKL. Germline trimming cut 1 base from V and 2 bases from J; bases unmatched to any gene: 0. This CDR3 has 15 amino acids. This CDR3 is CASSQGTGGNQPQHF. The CDR3 nucleotides read TGCGCCAGCAGCCAAGGGACAGGGGGCAATCAGCCCCAGCATTTT.

The genes are TRBV2 and TRBJ2-5; 7 nucleotides agree with TRBD1. V gave up 7 bases and J gave up 2 bases; unmatched junction bases: 7. The germline gives CDR1 SNHLY, CDR2 FYNNEI. The CDR3 length is 14 residues. CDR3 bases: TGTGCCAGCAACCCGGGACAGTTACAAGAGACCCAGTACTTC. Translation: CASNPGQLQETQYF.

The genes are TRBV6-1 and TRBJ1-5; D is ambiguous. CDR1 is MNHNS and CDR2 is SASEGT in the germline V gene. The CDR3 length is 18 residues. Trimming removed 1 base at V and 0 bases at J, with 16 bases between. The CDR3 sequence: CASSEGAGGGISNQPQHF. CDR3 bases: TGTGCCAGCAGTGAAGGGGCCGGAGGAGGGATTAGCAATCAGCCCCAGCATTTT.